A single sample is the source of the 20 T cell receptor beta chains below, sequenced in a study of blood T cell repertoires in COVID-19. Here immunoSEQ multiplex PCR was the method, and the copy in TCRdb shows in-frame clones only, minus some. The data hold a few hundred thousand clones, with roughly 88% observed a single time. Sequenced sample: PBMCs or T cells enriched from blood (not recorded which). These receptors were taken from a man aged 25 to 40 who had recovered from COVID-19.

The V call is TRBV3-1 (or the pseudogene TRBV3-2), the J call TRBJ2-1; D remains unclear. The length of the CDR3 is 11 residues. V shed 4 bases and J shed 9 bases, with 7 bases lying between them. CDR1 and CDR2 from the germline V gene are LGHDT and YNNKEL (reference sequence). The CDR3 region is CASSLSGEQFF. DNA of the CDR3: TGTGCCAGCAGCCTCAGTGGTGAGCAGTTCTTC.

V gene TRBV5-1 combines with J gene TRBJ1-4, with 10 bases aligning to TRBD1. The CDR3 extends over 15 amino acids. J lost 5 bases, V lost 4 bases, and 5 bases had no gene match. CDR1 and CDR2 (germline): SGHRS, YFSETQ. CDR3 DNA: TGCGCCAGCAGCCGACAGGGGGCTCTGAATGAAAAACTGTTTTTT. Translated, it gives CASSRQGALNEKLFF.

The chain employs TRBV14 and TRBJ1-2; TRBD1 aligns across 8 bases. Germline V CDR1 and CDR2: SGHDN, FVKESK. CDR3 length equals 13 residues. V dropped 5 bases and J dropped 6; count of bases not matched to a gene: 5. For the CDR3, the DNA is TGTGCCAGCAGCACCGGGACAGGTCATGGCTACACCTTC. Its translation: CASSTGTGHGYTF.

This clone was picked up a small number of times. The chain carries TRBV2 and TRBJ1-1; a possible D gene is TRBD1 (6 bases). From germline, CDR1 is SNHLY and CDR2 FYNNEI. The CDR3 loop spans 15 amino acids. The germline V and J ends were trimmed by 1 base and 7 bases, with 16 bases remaining between them. CDR3 bases: TGTGCCAGCAGTGAAGAGGACAGCCTGAACTTTGAAGCTTTCTTT. Residues: CASSEEDSLNFEAFF.

This clone was found once. The chain combines TRBV11-2 with TRBJ1-1; D remains ambiguous. CDR3 length equals 13 residues. Germline V gene data show CDR1 as SGHAT and CDR2 as FQNNGV. V shed 4 bases and J shed 5 bases, with 11 bases lying between them. CDR3 sequence: CASSSDAGTEAFF. In DNA form, the CDR3 reads TGTGCCAGCAGCTCTGACGCCGGGACTGAAGCTTTCTTT.

J is TRBJ1-1 and V is TRBV9, with TRBD1 matching 7 bases. CDR1 and CDR2 (germline): SGDLS, YYNGEE. This CDR3 is 14 amino acids long. V lost 0 bases to trimming and J lost 5 bases; unmatched junction nucleotides: 4. CDR3 nucleotide sequence: TGTGCCAGCAGCGTAGTTGACAGGGTGACTGAAGCTTTCTTT. Translating gives CASSVVDRVTEAFF.

The gene calls are TRBV15 and TRBJ1-4; 7 bases match TRBD1. The germline V gene encodes CDR1 LNHNV and CDR2 YYDKDF (reference sequence). The V gene end was trimmed by 3 bases and the J gene end by 4 bases; junction bases not matched to a gene: 8. The CDR3 extends over 16 amino acids. The CDR3 loop reads CATSRDGGQNNEKLFF. In nucleotides, the CDR3 is TGTGCCACCAGCAGGGATGGGGGACAGAATAATGAAAAACTGTTTTTT.

The chain couples TRBV10-3 to TRBJ1-2; 8 nucleotides line up with TRBD1. The junction had 10 bases not matched to a gene; V was cut back by 0 bases and J by 1 base. This CDR3 contains 18 residues. CDR1 is ENHRY and CDR2 is SYGVKD in the germline V gene. CDR3: CAISESRQGALNNYGYTF. Written as DNA, the CDR3 is TGTGCCATCAGTGAGTCGCGGCAGGGGGCACTCAATAACTATGGCTACACCTTC.

V gene TRBV29-1 combines with J gene TRBJ1-2, with 11 bases lining up with TRBD1. From germline, CDR1 is SQVTM and CDR2 ANQGSEA. With 7 bases clipped from V and 6 bases from J, the junction kept 10 bases outside the gene matches. This CDR3 region has 14 residues. The CDR3 region is CSAWTGGSQNGYTF. The CDR3 DNA follows: TGCAGCGCCTGGACAGGGGGCTCGCAGAATGGCTACACCTTC.

The rearrangement links TRBV7-2 to TRBJ1-4; D is possibly TRBD1 (5 bases). Trimming stripped 7 bases from V and 0 bases from J, with 15 bases between. The germline CDR1 and CDR2 sequences are SGHTA and FQGNSA. The CDR3 spans 16 residues. As DNA, the CDR3 is TGTGCCAGCACTCCGGTAGGAGGGGCAACTAATGAAAAACTGTTTTTT. This codes for CASTPVGGATNEKLFF.

This rearrangement joins TRBV9 to TRBJ2-5; 14 bases line up with TRBD2. V shed 4 bases and J 9 bases; nucleotides not matched to a gene: 5. Germline CDR1 and CDR2: SGDLS and YYNGEE. This CDR3 has 14 residues. The DNA of the CDR3 is TGTGCCAGCAGCCCCCGGACTAGCGGGGGGTCCCAGTACTTC. Encoded protein: CASSPRTSGGSQYF.

This clone was observed a single time. The chain uses TRBV6-5 and TRBJ1-6; D might be TRBD1 (5 bases). Trimming pared 8 bases from V and 2 bases from J, leaving 13 bases between. This CDR3 comprises 15 residues. Germline V lookup: CDR1 MNHEY, CDR2 SVGAGI. The CDR3 reads CASFTSTAYNSPLHF. The CDR3 DNA is TGTGCCAGCTTCACGTCGACAGCCTATAATTCACCCCTCCACTTT.

This chain links TRBV5-1 with TRBJ2-7; a possible D gene is TRBD2 (5 bases). CDR1 and CDR2 from the germline V gene are SGHRS and YFSETQ. CDR3 length: 14 amino acids. Trimming shortened V by 5 bases and J by 0 bases, and 12 bases separated the two germline ends. The DNA of the CDR3 is TGCGCCAGCAGACGCGCGGCGGGCTCCTACGAGCAGTACTTC. Its translation is CASRRAAGSYEQYF.

This chain connects TRBV5-1 to TRBJ2-2, with 9 bases lining up with TRBD2. Germline V gives CDR1 SGHRS, CDR2 YFSETQ. This CDR3 comprises 16 residues. J was trimmed by 4 bases and V by 4 bases; bases with no gene match: 8. The CDR3 loop is CASSRRGSGGTGELFF. In nucleotides, the CDR3 is TGCGCCAGCAGCCGCCGGGGTAGCGGGGGCACCGGGGAGCTGTTTTTT.

This clone showed up just once. The V call is TRBV30, the J call TRBJ1-4; tentatively, D is TRBD1 (5 bases). The CDR3 is made up of 15 amino acids. The V end was cut by 8 bases, the J end by 0 bases, with 16 bases between. The V gene's germline CDR1 is GTSNPN and CDR2 SVGIG (reference sequence). The CDR3 region is CALRGKYATNEKLFF. The CDR3 bases are TGTGCCCTAAGGGGTAAATATGCAACTAATGAAAAACTGTTTTTT.

V is TRBV5-4 and J is TRBJ2-1, with 7 bases matching TRBD2. In germline, CDR1 is SGHNT, CDR2 YYREEE (reference sequence). The CDR3 contains 15 residues. V was clipped by 1 base and J by 5 bases; unmatched bases: 6. The CDR3 bases are TGTGCCAGCAGCTTGCCCAGCGGGGACCACAATGAGCAGTTCTTC. Protein product: CASSLPSGDHNEQFF.

The chain has TRBV7-3 and TRBJ2-7, with D possibly matching TRBD2 (6 bases). The CDR3 sequence is 13 residues long. Germline values: CDR1 SGHTA, CDR2 FQGTGA. The V and J ends lost 4 bases and 0 bases respectively, with 7 bases between them. CDR3 residues: CASSSGGSYEQYF. In DNA, the CDR3 is TGTGCCAGCAGCTCCGGGGGCTCCTACGAGCAGTACTTC.

The V and J genes are TRBV6-2 or TRBV6-3 and TRBJ2-5; TRBD1 might be the D (6 bases). This CDR3 spans 11 amino acids. V was shortened by 6 bases and J by 5 bases, with 7 bases between the two germline ends. The V gene's germline CDR1 is MNHEY and CDR2 SVGEGT. In nucleotides, the CDR3 is TGTGCCAGCAGCCAGGGGGAGACCCAGTACTTC. Translated, it gives CASSQGETQYF.

The chain uses TRBV13 and TRBJ1-1; no clear D. This CDR3 comprises 12 residues. Deletions cut 1 base from V and 6 bases from J, with 6 bases between. The germline gives CDR1 PRHDT, CDR2 FYEKMQ (reference sequence). CDR3: CASSLVVPEAFF. CDR3 bases: TGTGCCAGCAGCTTAGTAGTGCCTGAAGCTTTCTTT.

The genes are TRBV6-5 and TRBJ1-5; TRBD1 might be the D (5 bases). The CDR3 spans 14 residues. Trimming shortened V by 5 bases and J by 5 bases, and 13 bases separated the two germline ends. CDR1 and CDR2 from the germline V gene are MNHEY and SVGAGI. The CDR3 sequence: CASSLLGHDQPQHF. CDR3 DNA sequence: TGTGCCAGCAGTCTATTAGGACACGATCAGCCCCAGCATTTT.